This entry is about one T cell receptor (beta chain). This CDR3 comprises 15 residues. This sample stems from a study of blood T cell repertoires in COVID-19. Sequenced by immunoSEQ multiplex PCR; TCRdb stores in-frame clones only, minus some. The sample has 400,000 to 500,000 clones, about 88% seen once. The age range of participants was 18 to 89 years, with residence in about two dozen US areas. Clinical histories supplied by participants themselves formed the basis of cohort assignment. Those designated as exposed participants met a COVID-19 case within 2 weeks before study entry. The chain recombines TRBV12-1 with TRBJ2-7; the listed D gene, TRBD2, was not tested against the DNA. TRBV12-1 is a recognized pseudogene. This receptor was taken from a woman between 18 and 30 years old who had been exposed to COVID-19. The sample consisted of PBMCs or T cells enriched from blood (not recorded which). The CDR3 spells CASSFVIEGTYEQYF. The CDR3 DNA reads TGTGCCAGCAGCTTTGTTATAGAGGGAACCTACGAGCAGTACTTC.